Below, 10 T cell receptor beta chains from the same sample are listed, as sequenced in a study of T cells after yellow fever vaccination. Via MiXCR, TCRdb re-called the 5' RACE reads, giving one row per CDR3 protein. The sample consists of about 340,000 distinct CDR3 sequences, approximately 13% of them appearing once. The starting material was CD4+ T cells sorted from PBMCs, obtained 15 days after the yellow fever booster vaccination. The receptor source for this set is a man aged 18 to 35 who received the YFV17D yellow fever vaccine.

In its sample, this clonotype was seen a few times. The chain is built from TRBV20-1 and TRBJ2-1; 8 bases line up with TRBD1. The ends lost 3 bases at V and 4 bases at J; junction bases unmatched: 11. The CDR3 has 16 residues. Germline CDR1 and CDR2: DFQATT and SNEGSKA (reference sequence). The CDR3 DNA follows: TGCAGTGCTAGCGGGACAGGAAGTGGGACGTACAATGAGCAGTTCTTC. Amino acids: CSASGTGSGTYNEQFF.

V gene TRBV6-5 combines with J gene TRBJ1-2; no firm D call. This CDR3 has 14 residues. V lost 4 bases and J lost 6, with 15 bases in between. In germline, CDR1 is MNHEY, CDR2 SVGAGI. CDR3 loop: CASSFAGSRDGYTF. The CDR3 nucleotides are TGTGCCAGCAGTTTTGCCGGGTCCCGGGATGGCTACACCTTC.

This clonotype was seen at least ten times. The chain employs TRBV7-9 and TRBJ2-3, with D possibly matching TRBD2 (6 bases). The CDR3 is 17 residues long. Germline V gives CDR1 SEHNR, CDR2 FQNEAQ (reference sequence). Trimming pared 3 bases from V and 0 bases from J, leaving 16 bases between. This CDR3 reads CASSLGGLPRSTDTQYF. CDR3 in DNA: TGTGCCAGCAGCTTGGGAGGACTACCCCGTAGCACAGATACGCAGTATTTT.

The J gene is TRBJ2-7, the V gene TRBV18, with D possibly matching TRBD1 (5 bases). CDR1 is KGHSH and CDR2 is LQKENI in the germline V gene. CDR3 length: 13 residues. Trimming left V 6 bases short and J 7 bases short, with 16 bases between. CDR3 nucleotides: TGTGCCAGCTCTAAGGACATCTCTGGGGAGCAGTACGTC. It yields the protein CASSKDISGEQYV.

The chain is built from TRBV3-1 and TRBJ2-2; D is possibly TRBD2 (5 bases). Trimming cost V 0 bases and J 9 bases, with 11 bases left between them. CDR3 size: 14 residues. Looked up from germline, CDR1 is LGHDT and CDR2 is YNNKEL (reference sequence). The CDR3 loop is CASSQELAGRELFF. CDR3 in DNA: TGTGCCAGCAGCCAAGAATTGGCGGGTAGGGAGCTGTTTTTT.

This clonotype was observed a handful of times. This chain links TRBV18 with TRBJ2-2, with no clear D. CDR1 is KGHSH, CDR2 LQKENI, per germline. The CDR3 length is 11 residues. The V gene lost 1 base and the J gene lost 10 bases, with 4 bases spanning the gap. The CDR3 DNA reads as TGTGCCAGCTCACCACTTGAGGAGCTGTTTTTT. This gives the protein CASSPLEELFF.

This clonotype has a count of ten or more. A read error may account for a junction end that differs from germline. This chain uses TRBV5-1 with TRBJ1-1; 7 positions agree with TRBD1. Germline V gene sequence: CDR1 SGHRS, CDR2 YFSETQ. The CDR3 sequence is 14 residues long. CDR3 region: CASSLQGPNTEAFF. The CDR3 DNA reads as TGTGCCAGCAGCTTACAGGGGCCGAACACTGAAGCTTTCTTT.

A few counts support this clonotype. The chain joins TRBV6-1 to TRBJ2-1; no clear D. Trimming took off 6 bases at V and 6 bases at J, with 6 bases between the two ends. This CDR3 region has 11 residues. CDR1 is MNHNS and CDR2 is SASEGT in the germline V gene. Here the CDR3 DNA reads TGTGCCAGCAGGCAGACCAATGAGCAGTTCTTC. This translates into CASRQTNEQFF.

This clonotype was seen a few times. CDR3: CATSEMNTEAFF. In nucleotides, the CDR3 is TGTGCCACCAGTGAAATGAACACTGAAGCTTTCTTT. The rearrangement joins TRBV24-1 to TRBJ1-1; D is uncertain. There are 12 residues in the CDR3. V was clipped by 4 bases and J by 0 bases, with 2 bases between them. Germline V gene data show CDR1 as KGHDR and CDR2 as SFDVKD.

The chain recombines TRBV7-9 with TRBJ2-5; D remains unclear. Germline values: CDR1 SEHNR, CDR2 FQNEAQ (reference sequence). The ends were cut back, 5 bases at V and 2 bases at J, with 9 bases in the middle. The CDR3 runs 13 residues. The CDR3 nucleotides are TGTGCCAGCAGCATCCGGGCACAAGAGACCCAGTACTTC. It translates to CASSIRAQETQYF. Full variable domain (missing parts from reference TRBV7-9 and TRBJ2-5): DTGVSQNPRHKITKRGQNVTFRCDPISEHNRLYWYRQTLGQGPEFLTYFQNEAQLEKSRLLSDRFSAERPKGSFSTLEIQRTEQGDSAMYLCASSIRAQETQYFGPGTRLLVL.